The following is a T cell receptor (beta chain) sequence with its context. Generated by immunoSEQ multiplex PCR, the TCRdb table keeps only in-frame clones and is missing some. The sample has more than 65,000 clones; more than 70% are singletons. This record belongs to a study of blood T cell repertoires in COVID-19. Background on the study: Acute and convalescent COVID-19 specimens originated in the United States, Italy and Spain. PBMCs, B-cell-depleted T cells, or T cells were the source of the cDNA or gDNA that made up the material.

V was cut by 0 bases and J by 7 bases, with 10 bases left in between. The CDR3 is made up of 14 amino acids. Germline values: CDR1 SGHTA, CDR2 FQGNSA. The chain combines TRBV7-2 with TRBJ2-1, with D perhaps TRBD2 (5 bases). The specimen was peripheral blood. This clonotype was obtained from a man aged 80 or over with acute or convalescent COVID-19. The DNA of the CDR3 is TGTGCCAGCAGCTTAGCGGGAGTTTGGAATGAGCAGTTCTTC. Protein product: CASSLAGVWNEQFF.